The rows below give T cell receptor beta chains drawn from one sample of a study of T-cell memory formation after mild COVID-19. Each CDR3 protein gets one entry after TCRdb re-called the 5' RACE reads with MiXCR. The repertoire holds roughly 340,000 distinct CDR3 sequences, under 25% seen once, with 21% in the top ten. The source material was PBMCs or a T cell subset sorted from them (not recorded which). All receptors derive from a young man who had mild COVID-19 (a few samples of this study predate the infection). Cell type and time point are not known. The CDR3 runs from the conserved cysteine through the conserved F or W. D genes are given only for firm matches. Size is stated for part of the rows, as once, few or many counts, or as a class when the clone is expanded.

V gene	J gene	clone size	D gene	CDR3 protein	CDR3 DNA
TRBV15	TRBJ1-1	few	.	CATGPGVNTEAFF	TGTGCCACGGGGCCCGGGGTGAACACTGAAGCTTTCTTT
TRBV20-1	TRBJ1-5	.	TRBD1	CSANRGNQPQHF	TGCAGTGCTAACAGGGGAAATCAGCCCCAGCATTTT
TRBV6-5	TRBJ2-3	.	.	CASRAPGRQTDTQYF	TGTGCCAGCAGGGCACCGGGACGGCAAACAGATACGCAGTATTTT
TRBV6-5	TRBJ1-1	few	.	CASTRNVGRDTEAFF	TGTGCCAGCACCCGAAACGTGGGGCGGGACACTGAAGCTTTCTTT
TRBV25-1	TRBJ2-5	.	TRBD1	CASSGGQGPQETQYF	TGTGCCAGCAGTGGGGGACAGGGCCCCCAAGAGACCCAGTACTTC
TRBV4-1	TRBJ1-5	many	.	CASSQVGGPQHF	TGCGCCAGCAGCCAAGTAGGGGGGCCCCAGCATTTT
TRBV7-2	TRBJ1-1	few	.	CASSLGRTYNFAFF	TGTGCCAGCAGCTTAGGGAGGACCTACAACTTCGCTTTCTTT
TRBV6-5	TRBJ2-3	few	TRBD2	CASSSPTSGPDTQYF	TGTGCCAGCAGCTCACCAACTAGCGGCCCAGATACGCAGTATTTT
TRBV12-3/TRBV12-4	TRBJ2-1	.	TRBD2	CASSSGGAGKDNEQFF	TGTGCCAGCAGTTCTGGGGGAGCGGGGAAGGACAATGAGCAGTTCTTC
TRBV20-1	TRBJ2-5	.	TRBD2	CSAGTSGGVKETQYF	TGCAGTGCCGGGACTAGCGGGGGGGTGAAAGAGACCCAGTACTTC
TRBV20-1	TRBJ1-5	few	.	CSAREEGVMLGQPQHF	TGCAGTGCTAGAGAAGAAGGGGTGATGTTGGGTCAGCCCCAGCATTTT
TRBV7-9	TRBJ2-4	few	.	CAIRDPKNIQYF	TGTGCCATCCGGGACCCCAAAAACATTCAGTACTTC
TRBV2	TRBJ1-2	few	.	CASKDSPSNYGYTF	TGTGCCAGCAAGGACAGCCCGTCTAACTATGGCTACACCTTC
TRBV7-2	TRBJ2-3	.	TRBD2	CATKTSWGTDTQYF	TGTGCCACCAAGACTAGCTGGGGCACAGATACGCAGTATTTT
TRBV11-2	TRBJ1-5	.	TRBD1	CASSRGQGEHQPQHF	TGTGCCAGCAGCCGGGGACAGGGGGAGCATCAGCCCCAGCATTTT
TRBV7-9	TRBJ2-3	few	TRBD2	CASSSRAGVTDTQYF	TGTGCCAGCAGCTCCCGAGCGGGGGTCACAGATACGCAGTATTTT
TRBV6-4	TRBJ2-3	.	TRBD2	CASSDSPTSGGSTDTQYF	TGTGCCAGCAGTGACTCACCGACTAGCGGGGGGTCCACAGATACGCAGTATTTT
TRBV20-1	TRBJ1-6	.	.	CSARDRTVQFSYNSPLHF	TGCAGTGCTAGAGATAGAACCGTCCAATTTAGTTATAATTCACCCCTCCACTTT
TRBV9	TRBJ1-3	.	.	CASSGGNTIYF	TGTGCCAGCAGCGGAGGAAACACCATATATTTT
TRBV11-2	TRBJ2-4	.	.	CASSLFRGGNIQYF	TGTGCCAGCAGCTTATTCAGGGGAGGGAACATTCAGTACTTC
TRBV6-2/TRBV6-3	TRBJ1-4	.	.	CASSYRVPSEKLFF	TGTGCCAGCAGTTACCGGGTCCCGAGCGAAAAACTGTTTTTT
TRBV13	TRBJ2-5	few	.	CASSLGERTQYF	TGTGCCAGCAGCTTAGGTGAGAGGACCCAGTACTTC
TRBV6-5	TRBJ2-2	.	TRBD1	CASSPGGWTGELFF	TGTGCCAGCAGCCCAGGGGGTTGGACCGGGGAGCTGTTTTTT
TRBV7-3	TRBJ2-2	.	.	CASSLFTELKGVNTGELFF	TGTGCCAGCAGCTTATTCACAGAGCTCAAAGGGGTGAACACCGGGGAGCTGTTTTTT
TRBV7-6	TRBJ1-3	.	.	CASSLTPLGAGGNTLYF	TGTGCCAGCAGCTTAACCCCCTTGGGGGCAGGTGGAAACACCTTATATTTT
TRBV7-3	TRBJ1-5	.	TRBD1	CASSPTGGAGQPQHF	TGTGCCAGCAGCCCGACAGGGGGCGCGGGTCAGCCCCAGCATTTT
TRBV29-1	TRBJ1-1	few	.	CSAVTGWGTEAFF	TGCAGCGCTGTGACAGGTTGGGGGACTGAAGCTTTCTTT
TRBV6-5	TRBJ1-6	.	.	CASRRGGRDNSPLHF	TGTGCCAGCAGAAGAGGGGGGCGAGATAATTCACCCCTCCACTTT
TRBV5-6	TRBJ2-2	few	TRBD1	CASSLRTGLHTGELFF	TGTGCCAGCAGCTTGAGGACAGGGTTGCACACCGGGGAGCTGTTTTTT
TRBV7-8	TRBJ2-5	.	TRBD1	CASSRTGTGQETQYF	TGTGCCAGCAGCCGGACAGGGACCGGTCAAGAGACCCAGTACTTC
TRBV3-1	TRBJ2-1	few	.	CASSRRVQRWVVSYNEQFF	TGTGCCAGCAGCCGCAGGGTCCAGAGGTGGGTGGTCTCCTACAATGAGCAGTTCTTC
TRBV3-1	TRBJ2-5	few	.	CASSQEQPGVGETQYF	TGTGCCAGCAGCCAAGAACAACCCGGCGTCGGGGAGACCCAGTACTTC
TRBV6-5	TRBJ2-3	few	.	CASRVSGTDTQYF	TGTGCCAGCAGAGTTAGCGGCACAGATACGCAGTATTTT
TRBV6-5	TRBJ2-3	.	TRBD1	CASSYFRQGEDTQYF	TGTGCCAGCAGTTACTTCCGACAGGGTGAGGATACGCAGTATTTT
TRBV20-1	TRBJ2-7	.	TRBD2	CSARGTSGEQYF	TGCAGTGCCCGAGGGACTAGCGGGGAGCAGTACTTC
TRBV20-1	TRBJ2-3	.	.	CSARDLRVASSQYF	TGCAGTGCTAGAGATCTGAGGGTAGCTAGCAGTCAGTATTTT
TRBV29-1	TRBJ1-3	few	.	CSVGSAEGESSGNTIYF	TGCAGCGTTGGCTCTGCCGAAGGGGAATCCTCTGGAAACACCATATATTTT
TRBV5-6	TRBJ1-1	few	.	CASSFGLGNTEAFF	TGTGCCAGCAGCTTCGGTCTGGGGAACACTGAAGCTTTCTTT
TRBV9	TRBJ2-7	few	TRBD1	CASSARDRGTVEQYF	TGTGCCAGCAGCGCCCGGGACAGGGGAACAGTCGAGCAGTACTTC
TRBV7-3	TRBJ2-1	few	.	CASSLDSAPHNEQFF	TGTGCCAGCAGCTTAGATAGCGCACCACACAATGAGCAGTTCTTC
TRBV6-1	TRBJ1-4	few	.	CASDRGPGTNEKLFF	TGTGCCAGCGACCGGGGGCCGGGCACTAATGAAAAACTGTTTTTT
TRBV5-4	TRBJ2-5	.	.	CASSLEAGQETQYF	TGTGCCAGCAGCTTGGAGGCAGGCCAAGAGACCCAGTACTTC
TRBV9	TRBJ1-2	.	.	CASSVEAGKSGGYTF	TGTGCCAGCAGCGTAGAGGCAGGGAAGTCCGGCGGCTACACCTTC
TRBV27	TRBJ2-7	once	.	CASRVRGAGYSYEQYF	TGTGCCAGCAGAGTAAGAGGGGCAGGCTACTCCTACGAGCAGTACTTC
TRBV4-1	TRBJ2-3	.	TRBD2	CASSQPGTSRGTDTQYF	TGCGCCAGCAGCCAACCTGGGACTAGCAGAGGCACAGATACGCAGTATTTT
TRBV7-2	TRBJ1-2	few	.	CASSLIPTSYGYTF	TGTGCCAGCAGCTTAATCCCAACCTCCTATGGCTACACCTTC
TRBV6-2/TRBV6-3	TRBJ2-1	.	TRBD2	CASSYSIRRGGAYNEQFF	TGTGCCAGCAGTTACTCGATAAGGCGGGGGGGCGCGTACAATGAGCAGTTCTTC
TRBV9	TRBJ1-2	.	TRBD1	CASSTQGQGAWGGYTF	TGTGCCAGCAGCACCCAAGGACAGGGGGCCTGGGGGGGCTACACCTTC
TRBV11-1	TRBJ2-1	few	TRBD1	CASSARDRGQWNEQFF	TGTGCCAGCAGCGCCCGGGACAGGGGGCAATGGAATGAGCAGTTCTTC
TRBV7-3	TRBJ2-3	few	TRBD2	CASSRGGTSTDTQYF	TGTGCCAGCAGCCGCGGGGGGACGAGCACAGATACGCAGTATTTT
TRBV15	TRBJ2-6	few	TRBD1	CAIEKGQGLSADVLTF	TGTGCCATCGAAAAAGGACAGGGTCTATCGGCCGACGTCCTGACTTTC
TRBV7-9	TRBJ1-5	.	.	CASSLTQGQPQHF	TGTGCCAGCAGCTTGACTCAGGGGCAGCCCCAGCATTTT
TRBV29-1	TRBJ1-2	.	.	CSVVLPTNYGYTF	TGCAGCGTTGTTCTGCCGACCAACTATGGCTACACCTTC
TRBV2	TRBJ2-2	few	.	CASGTTNTGELFF	TGTGCCAGCGGGACAACGAACACCGGGGAGCTGTTTTTT
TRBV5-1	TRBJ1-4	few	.	CASSLVPSTNEKLFF	TGCGCCAGCAGCTTGGTTCCCTCAACTAATGAAAAACTGTTTTTT
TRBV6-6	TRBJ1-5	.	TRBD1	CASSWTTGENQPQHF	TGTGCCAGCAGTTGGACGACAGGGGAAAATCAGCCCCAGCATTTT
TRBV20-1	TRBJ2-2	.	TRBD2	CSARTSGNTGELFF	TGCAGTGCTCGGACTAGCGGGAACACCGGGGAGCTGTTTTTT